These 18 T cell receptor beta chains share one sample of origin, sequenced in a study of shared clonotypes between healthy human individuals (dated by TCRdb to 2020 to 2021). Preparation of the library involved the immunoSEQ multiplex PCR assay. TCRdb limited this immuneACCESS table to in-frame rearrangements with V and J called. A share of clones is missing; checked studies link under half to unresolved V genes, and the rest is unexplained. In all, the sample holds about 2.4 million clones, and 93% of those were seen once. Around 0.4% of the sample comes from the top ten. What was sequenced was naive CD4+ T cells from PBMCs. Reading the label with the study, this specimen's cell subset or site is: CD45RA+ positively selected. These TCRs come from a man aged 18-30 years in good health. Some clones in this sample may be carry-over from other donors' samples.

Worth noting for this clone: Other nucleotide sequences in the sample specify the same CDR3. The chain combines TRBV28 with TRBJ1-1, with D unclear. V dropped 5 bases and J dropped 3 bases, with 7 bases sitting between them. The CDR3 runs to 12 residues. CDR1 is MDHEN and CDR2 is SYDVKM in the germline V gene. Written as DNA, the CDR3 is TGTGCCAGCAGTCTGGAATACACTGAAGCTTTCTTT. Its protein is CASSLEYTEAFF.

This clone has a single count. The J gene is TRBJ2-3, the V gene TRBV7-9; D is perhaps TRBD2 (6 bases). V dropped 5 bases and J dropped 6 bases, with 12 bases sitting between them. The CDR3 spans 13 residues. From germline, CDR1 is SEHNR and CDR2 FQNEAQ (reference sequence). The CDR3 protein is CASSPEGRDTQYF. The CDR3 bases are TGTGCCAGCAGCCCGGAGGGACGGGATACGCAGTATTTT.

Notes on this clone: Different DNA sequences within this sample yield the same CDR3. V and J are TRBV5-1 and TRBJ2-1, with D uncertain. This CDR3 is built from 13 residues. Germline V gene lookup returns CDR1 SGHRS and CDR2 YFSETQ. V was cut by 4 bases and J by 2 bases, with 7 bases left in between. CDR3 amino acids: CASSTGPYNEQFF. The CDR3 coding sequence is TGCGCCAGCAGCACCGGCCCCTACAATGAGCAGTTCTTC.

Comment on this clone: Other DNA sequences in this sample translate to the same CDR3. This chain connects TRBV7-3 to TRBJ2-3; D ambiguous. Germline loops: CDR1 SGHTA, CDR2 FQGTGA. V dropped 3 bases and J dropped 5 bases, with 6 bases sitting between them. This CDR3 has 12 residues. As DNA, the CDR3 is TGTGCCAGCAGCTTTGCCGGAGATACGCAGTATTTT. This translates into CASSFAGDTQYF.

The chain is built from TRBV2 and TRBJ2-3; 8 nucleotides align to TRBD2. J lost 3 bases, V lost 8 bases, and 4 bases had no gene match. Germline V gene data show CDR1 as SNHLY and CDR2 as FYNNEI. The CDR3 is made up of 13 amino acids. The CDR3 loop reads CASAQRETDTQYF. The CDR3 DNA sequence: TGTGCCAGCGCCCAGCGGGAGACAGATACGCAGTATTTT.

The rearrangement joins TRBV7-9 to TRBJ2-3, with 11 bases that match TRBD2. Germline V gene lookup returns CDR1 SEHNR and CDR2 FQNEAQ (reference sequence). V lost 5 bases, J lost 5 bases, and 6 bases stayed unmatched. The CDR3 consists of 15 residues. The CDR3, as DNA: TGTGCCAGCAGCCTAACTAGCGGGAGTCTAGATACGCAGTATTTT. This translates into CASSLTSGSLDTQYF.

The chain links TRBV13 to TRBJ2-3; D ambiguous. V was clipped by 6 bases and J by 0 bases, with 10 bases between them. Germline assignment: CDR1 PRHDT and CDR2 FYEKMQ (reference sequence). This CDR3 spans 14 amino acids. CDR3 nucleotide sequence: TGTGCCAGCAGTCGTCAGGCCAGCACAGATACGCAGTATTTT. Protein sequence: CASSRQASTDTQYF.

This clone was counted once. The same CDR3 is also encoded by other DNA sequences in this sample. The rearrangement joins TRBV6-5 to TRBJ1-3; D is unresolved. The CDR3 sequence is 14 residues long. Trimming took off 3 bases at V and 0 bases at J, with 6 bases between the two ends. Looked up from germline, CDR1 is MNHEY and CDR2 is SVGAGI. The CDR3 loop reads CASSYRDSGNTIYF. CDR3 nucleotides: TGTGCCAGCAGTTATCGTGACTCTGGAAACACCATATATTTT.

The rearrangement links TRBV7-8 to TRBJ2-2; no clear D. The CDR3 totals 14 residues. Trimming took 3 bases from V and 1 from J, leaving 6 bases between them. Germline assignment: CDR1 SGHVS and CDR2 FQNEAQ. CDR3 protein: CASSFRENTGELFF. DNA for the CDR3: TGTGCCAGCAGCTTTAGAGAGAACACCGGGGAGCTGTTTTTT. Variable domain in full (rest from reference TRBV7-8 and TRBJ2-2): GAGVSQSPRYKVAKRGQDVALRCDPISGHVSLFWYQQALGQGPEFLTYFQNEAQLDKSGLPSDRFFAERPEGSVSTLKIQRTQQEDSAVYLCASSFRENTGELFFGEGSRLTVL.

The rearrangement joins TRBV7-2 to TRBJ2-3; TRBD1 or TRBD2 may be the D gene (5 bases each). Trimming removed 3 bases from V and 4 bases from J, with 14 bases in between. Germline CDR1 is SGHTA and CDR2 is FQGNSA. The CDR3 spans 15 residues. The CDR3 coding sequence is TGTGCCAGCAGCTTCGGGACGCCCTGGGCAGATACGCAGTATTTT. As protein: CASSFGTPWADTQYF.

In the case of this clone: Other DNA sequences in the sample encode the same CDR3. The CDR3 here is CASSLGRPSTDTQYF. CDR3 DNA: TGCGCCAGCAGCTTGGGAAGGCCTAGCACAGATACGCAGTATTTT. The V call is TRBV5-1, the J call TRBJ2-3; D is unresolved. V lost 0 bases and J 0 bases, leaving 8 bases between the germline ends. The CDR3 has 15 amino acids. Per germline, CDR1 SGHRS and CDR2 YFSETQ.

The chain uses TRBV4-3 and TRBJ1-1; unclear D gene. Germline CDR1 LGHNA, CDR2 YSLEER. V was shortened by 5 bases and J by 3 bases, with 13 bases between the two germline ends. The CDR3 covers 14 residues. CDR3 DNA: TGCGCCAGCAGCGAAGTCGAATGGGACACTGAAGCTTTCTTT. Its protein is CASSEVEWDTEAFF.

V usage is TRBV5-4 and J usage is TRBJ1-1, with 7 bases lining up with TRBD1. There are 14 residues in the CDR3. Looked up from germline, CDR1 is SGHNT and CDR2 is YYREEE (reference sequence). The CDR3 DNA reads as TGTGCACACGCAGGGGGAGGGGGGTCCACTGAAGCTTTCTTT. This encodes CAHAGGGGSTEAFF.

The chain combines TRBV5-1 with TRBJ2-1; D perhaps matches TRBD1 (7 bases). Germline CDR1 is SGHRS and CDR2 is YFSETQ. Trimming shortened V by 4 bases and J by 8 bases, and 19 bases separated the two germline ends. The CDR3 contains 15 residues. The DNA of the CDR3 is TGCGCCAGCAGCCAGGTCAGGGGGGTTATGTATGAGCAGTTCTTC. This gives the protein CASSQVRGVMYEQFF.

J is TRBJ2-1 and V is TRBV19, with 11 bases that match TRBD2. This CDR3 is built from 15 residues. Germline CDR1 and CDR2: LNHDA and SQIVND (reference sequence). V lost 4 bases and J lost 9; bases outside the gene matches: 8. The CDR3 DNA sequence: TGTGCCAGTAGTAGAACTAGCGGGAGAAGTAGTGAGCAGTTCTTC. The encoded protein is CASSRTSGRSSEQFF.

Comment on this clone: Different DNA sequences within this sample yield the same CDR3. The chain links TRBV18 to TRBJ2-3; D is undetermined. The CDR3 covers 13 residues. The germline gives CDR1 KGHSH, CDR2 LQKENI. The ends were cut back, 3 bases at V and 5 bases at J, with 9 bases in the middle. The CDR3 region has the DNA TGTGCCAGCTCACCCCGTTCTGGAGATACGCAGTATTTT. Residues: CASSPRSGDTQYF.

The chain combines TRBV5-1 with TRBJ2-2; TRBD2 is a possible D gene (6 bases). Germline assignment: CDR1 SGHRS and CDR2 YFSETQ. This CDR3 comprises 16 residues. V was shortened by 4 bases and J by 5 bases, with 18 bases between the two germline ends. CDR3 nucleotides: TGCGCCAGCAGCCCCCTAAGGGTTGGGAGGACCGGGGAGCTGTTTTTT. Amino acid sequence: CASSPLRVGRTGELFF.

This sequence joins TRBV29-1 and TRBJ2-7, with no clear D. The germline CDR1 and CDR2 sequences are SQVTM and ANQGSEA. This CDR3 is built from 11 residues. With 7 bases removed from V and 4 bases from J, the gap between germline ends came to 11 bases. CDR3 sequence (DNA): TGCAGCGGGGGTGAGGTTTACGAGCAGTACTTC. Translation: CSGGEVYEQYF.